The TCR beta chain under discussion was sequenced for a study of T cell changes during pregnancy in multiple sclerosis. The repertoire was sequenced with immunoSEQ multiplex PCR; TCRdb's copy has only in-frame clones and lacks some. Of about 50,000 clones listed, around nine tenths were seen once; the top ten hold more than 0.3%. Trimming removed 5 bases at V and 2 bases at J, with 12 bases between. In germline, CDR1 is SGHAT, CDR2 FQNNGV. The CDR3 has 15 residues. This TCR derives from a female donor with multiple sclerosis, enrolled in a pregnancy study. Sequenced material: CD4+ T cells from peripheral blood mononuclear cells, taken before pregnancy. V and J are TRBV11-2 and TRBJ2-2; possibly TRBD1 for D (5 bases). The CDR3 nucleotides are TGTGCCAGCAGCCCGATTCAGGGCAACACCGGGGAGCTGTTTTTT. It encodes CASSPIQGNTGELFF.